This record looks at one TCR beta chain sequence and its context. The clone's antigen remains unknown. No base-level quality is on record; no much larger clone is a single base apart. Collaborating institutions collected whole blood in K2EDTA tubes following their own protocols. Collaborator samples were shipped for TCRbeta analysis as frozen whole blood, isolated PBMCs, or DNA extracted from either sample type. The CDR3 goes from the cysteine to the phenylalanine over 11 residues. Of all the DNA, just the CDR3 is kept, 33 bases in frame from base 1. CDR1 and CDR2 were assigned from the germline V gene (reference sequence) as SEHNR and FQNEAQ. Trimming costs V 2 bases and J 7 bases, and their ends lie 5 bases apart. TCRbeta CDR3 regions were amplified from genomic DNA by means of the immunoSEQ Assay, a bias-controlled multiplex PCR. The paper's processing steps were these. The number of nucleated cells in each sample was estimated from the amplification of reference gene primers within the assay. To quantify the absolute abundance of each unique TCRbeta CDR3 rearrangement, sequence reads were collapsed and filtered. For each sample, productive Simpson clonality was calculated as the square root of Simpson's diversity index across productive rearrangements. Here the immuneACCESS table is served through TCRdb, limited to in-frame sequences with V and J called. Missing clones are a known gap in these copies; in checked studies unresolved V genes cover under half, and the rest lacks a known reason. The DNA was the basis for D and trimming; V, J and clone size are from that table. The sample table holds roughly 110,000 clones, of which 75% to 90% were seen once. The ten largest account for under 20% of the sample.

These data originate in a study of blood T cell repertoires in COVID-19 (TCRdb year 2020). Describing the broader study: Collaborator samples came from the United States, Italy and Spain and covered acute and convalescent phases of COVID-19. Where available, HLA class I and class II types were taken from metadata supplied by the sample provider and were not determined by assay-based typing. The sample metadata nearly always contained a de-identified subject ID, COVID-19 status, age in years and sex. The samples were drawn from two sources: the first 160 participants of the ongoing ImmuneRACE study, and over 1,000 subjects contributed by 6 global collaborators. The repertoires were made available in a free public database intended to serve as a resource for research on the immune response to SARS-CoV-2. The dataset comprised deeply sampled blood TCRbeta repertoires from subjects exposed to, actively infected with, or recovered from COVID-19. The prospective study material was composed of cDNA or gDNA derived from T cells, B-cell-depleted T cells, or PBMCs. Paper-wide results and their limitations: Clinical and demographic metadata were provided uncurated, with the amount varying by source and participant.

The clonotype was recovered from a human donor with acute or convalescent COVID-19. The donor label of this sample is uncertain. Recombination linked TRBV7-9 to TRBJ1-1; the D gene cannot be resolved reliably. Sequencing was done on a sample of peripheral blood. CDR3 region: CASSLSREAFF. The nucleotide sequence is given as TGTGCCAGCAGCTTAAGCCGTGAAGCTTTCTTT.